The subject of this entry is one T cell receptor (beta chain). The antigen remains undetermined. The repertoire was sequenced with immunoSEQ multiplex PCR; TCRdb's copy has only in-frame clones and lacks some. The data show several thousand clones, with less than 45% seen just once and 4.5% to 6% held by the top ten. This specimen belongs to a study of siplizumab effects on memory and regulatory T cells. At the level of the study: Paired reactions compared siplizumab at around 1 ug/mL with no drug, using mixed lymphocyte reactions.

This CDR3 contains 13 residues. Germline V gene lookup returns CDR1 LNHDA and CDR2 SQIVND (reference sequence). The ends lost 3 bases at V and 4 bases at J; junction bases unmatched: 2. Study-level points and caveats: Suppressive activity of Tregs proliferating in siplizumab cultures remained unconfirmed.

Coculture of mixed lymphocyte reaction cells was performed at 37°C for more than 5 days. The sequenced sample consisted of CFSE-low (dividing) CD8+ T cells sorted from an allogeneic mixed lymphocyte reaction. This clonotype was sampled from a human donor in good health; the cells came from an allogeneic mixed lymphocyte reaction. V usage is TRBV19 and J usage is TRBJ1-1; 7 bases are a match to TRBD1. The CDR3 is CASSITGVTEAFF. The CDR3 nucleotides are TGTGCCAGTAGTATTACAGGGGTCACTGAAGCTTTCTTT.